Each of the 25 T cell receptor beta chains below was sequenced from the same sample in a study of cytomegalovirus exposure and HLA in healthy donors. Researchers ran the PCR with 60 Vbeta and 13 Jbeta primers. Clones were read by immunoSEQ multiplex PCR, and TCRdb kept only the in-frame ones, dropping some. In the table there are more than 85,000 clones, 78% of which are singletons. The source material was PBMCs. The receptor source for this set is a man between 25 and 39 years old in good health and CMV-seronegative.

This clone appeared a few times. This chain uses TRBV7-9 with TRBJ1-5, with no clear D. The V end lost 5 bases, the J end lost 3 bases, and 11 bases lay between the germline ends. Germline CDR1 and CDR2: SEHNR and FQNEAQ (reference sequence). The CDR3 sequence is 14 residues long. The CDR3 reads CASSAMGLNQPQHF. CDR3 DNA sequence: TGTGCCAGCAGCGCCATGGGCCTCAATCAGCCCCAGCATTTT.

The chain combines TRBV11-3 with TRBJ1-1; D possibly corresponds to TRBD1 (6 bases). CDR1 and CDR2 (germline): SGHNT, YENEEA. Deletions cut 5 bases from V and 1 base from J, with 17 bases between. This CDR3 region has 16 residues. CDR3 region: CASSLGLGRGNTEAFF. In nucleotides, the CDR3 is TGTGCCAGCAGCCTCGGGTTAGGCAGGGGGAACACTGAAGCTTTCTTT.

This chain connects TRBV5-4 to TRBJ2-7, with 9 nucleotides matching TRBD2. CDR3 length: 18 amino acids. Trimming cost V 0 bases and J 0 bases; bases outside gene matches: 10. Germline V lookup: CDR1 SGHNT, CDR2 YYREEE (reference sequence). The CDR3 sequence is CASSLGVRAGGPSYEQYF. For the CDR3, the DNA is TGTGCCAGCAGCTTGGGGGTGAGGGCGGGAGGGCCCTCCTACGAGCAGTACTTC.

Here the CDR3 DNA reads TGTGCCAGCACCTTACTAGCGGGGGGGGCAGATACGCAGTATTTT. Amino acid sequence: CASTLLAGGADTQYF. The V call is TRBV6-5, the J call TRBJ2-3, with 13 positions matching TRBD2. V lost 7 bases and J lost 4; bases outside the gene matches: 5. The CDR3 totals 15 residues. Looked up from germline, CDR1 is MNHEY and CDR2 is SVGAGI.

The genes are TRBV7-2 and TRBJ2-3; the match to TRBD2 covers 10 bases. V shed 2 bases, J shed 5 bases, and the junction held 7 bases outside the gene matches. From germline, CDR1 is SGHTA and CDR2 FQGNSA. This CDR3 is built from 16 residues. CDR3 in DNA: TGTGCCAGCAGCTTAAGTCGAGCGGGGGGGCGAGATACGCAGTATTTT. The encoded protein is CASSLSRAGGRDTQYF.

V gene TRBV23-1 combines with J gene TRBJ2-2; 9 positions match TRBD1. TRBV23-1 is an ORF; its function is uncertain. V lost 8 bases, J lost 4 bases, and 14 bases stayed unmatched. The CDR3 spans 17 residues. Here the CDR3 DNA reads TGCGCCAGCGAAGATGACCCGGGACAGGGAGGCACCGGGGAGCTGTTTTTT. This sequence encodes CASEDDPGQGGTGELFF.

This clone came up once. CDR3 sequence reads: CASSWTAAKNIQYF. The CDR3 coding sequence is TGTGCCAGCAGCTGGACAGCGGCCAAAAACATTCAGTACTTC. The chain carries TRBV5-6 and TRBJ2-4; possible D gene TRBD1, 6 bases. Per germline, CDR1 SGHDT and CDR2 YYEEEE. The CDR3 loop spans 14 amino acids. V gave up 3 bases and J gave up 1 base, with 8 bases separating them.

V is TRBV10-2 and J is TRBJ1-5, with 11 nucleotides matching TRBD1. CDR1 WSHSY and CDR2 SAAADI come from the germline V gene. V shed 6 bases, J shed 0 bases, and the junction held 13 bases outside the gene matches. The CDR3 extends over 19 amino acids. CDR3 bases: TGCGCCAGCAGGGCTGAAGGACAGGGGGCCACAACTAGCAATCAGCCCCAGCATTTT. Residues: CASRAEGQGATTSNQPQHF.

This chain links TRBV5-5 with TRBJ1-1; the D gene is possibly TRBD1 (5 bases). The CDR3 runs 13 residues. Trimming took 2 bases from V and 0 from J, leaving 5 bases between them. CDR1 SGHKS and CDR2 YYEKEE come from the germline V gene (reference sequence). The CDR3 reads CASSFRVNTEAFF. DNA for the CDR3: TGTGCCAGCAGCTTCAGGGTGAACACTGAAGCTTTCTTT.

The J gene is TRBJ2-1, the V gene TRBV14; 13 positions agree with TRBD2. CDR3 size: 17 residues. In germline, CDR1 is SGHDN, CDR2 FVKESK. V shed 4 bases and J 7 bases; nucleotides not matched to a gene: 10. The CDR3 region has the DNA TGTGCCAGCAGCCTCCTCAGAGGGACTAGCGGGAAAAATGAGCAGTTCTTC. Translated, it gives CASSLLRGTSGKNEQFF.

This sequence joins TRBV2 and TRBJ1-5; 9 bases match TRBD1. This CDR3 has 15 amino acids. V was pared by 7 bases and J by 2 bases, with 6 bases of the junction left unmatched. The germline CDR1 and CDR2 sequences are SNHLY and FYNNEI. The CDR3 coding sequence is TGTGCCAGCATGAGGGACAGGGCGGGCAATCAGCCCCAGCATTTT. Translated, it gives CASMRDRAGNQPQHF.

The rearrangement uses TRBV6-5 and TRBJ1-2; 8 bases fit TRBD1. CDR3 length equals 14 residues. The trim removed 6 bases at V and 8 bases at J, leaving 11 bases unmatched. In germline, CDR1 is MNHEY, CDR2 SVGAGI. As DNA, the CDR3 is TGTGCCAGCAGCAAGACAGGGGCTGGGGAAGGCTACACCTTC. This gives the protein CASSKTGAGEGYTF.

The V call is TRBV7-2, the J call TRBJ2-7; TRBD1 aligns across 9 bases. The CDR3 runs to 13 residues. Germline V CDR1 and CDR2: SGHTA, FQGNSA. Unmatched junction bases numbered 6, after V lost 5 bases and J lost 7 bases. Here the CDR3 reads CASSRDRAWEQYF. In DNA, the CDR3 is TGTGCCAGCAGCAGGGACAGGGCTTGGGAGCAGTACTTC.

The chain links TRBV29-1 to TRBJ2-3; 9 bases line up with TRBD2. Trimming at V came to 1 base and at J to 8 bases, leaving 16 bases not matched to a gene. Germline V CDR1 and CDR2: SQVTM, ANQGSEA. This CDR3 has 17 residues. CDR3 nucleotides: TGCAGCGTTGAAGCCGTGGGCGATAGCGGGGGCGGGAGTACGCAGTATTTT. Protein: CSVEAVGDSGGGSTQYF.

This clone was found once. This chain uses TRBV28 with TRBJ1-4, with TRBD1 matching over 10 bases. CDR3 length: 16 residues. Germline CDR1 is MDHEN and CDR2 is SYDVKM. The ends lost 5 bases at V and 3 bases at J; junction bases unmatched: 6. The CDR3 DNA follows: TGTGCCAGCAGTCTAACCGGGACAGGGGCTAATGAAAAACTGTTTTTT. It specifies CASSLTGTGANEKLFF.

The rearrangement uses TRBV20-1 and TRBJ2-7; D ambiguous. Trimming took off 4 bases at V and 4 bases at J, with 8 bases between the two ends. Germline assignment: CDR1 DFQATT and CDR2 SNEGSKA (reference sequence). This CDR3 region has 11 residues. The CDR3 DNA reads TGCAGTGCTACTCGCGAATACGAGCAGTACTTC. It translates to CSATREYEQYF.

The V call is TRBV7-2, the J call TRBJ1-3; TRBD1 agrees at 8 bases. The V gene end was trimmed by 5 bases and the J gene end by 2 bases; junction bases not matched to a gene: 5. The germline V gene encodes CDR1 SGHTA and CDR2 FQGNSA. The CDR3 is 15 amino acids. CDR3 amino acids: CASSTQGAAGNTIYF. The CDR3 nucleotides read TGTGCCAGCAGCACCCAGGGGGCAGCTGGAAACACCATATATTTT. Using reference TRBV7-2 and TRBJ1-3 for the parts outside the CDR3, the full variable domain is GAGVSQSPSNKVTEKGKDVELRCDPISGHTALYWYRQSLGQGLEFLIYFQGNSAPDKSGLPSDRFSAERTGGSVSTLTIQRTQQEDSAVYLCASSTQGAAGNTIYFGEGSWLTVV.

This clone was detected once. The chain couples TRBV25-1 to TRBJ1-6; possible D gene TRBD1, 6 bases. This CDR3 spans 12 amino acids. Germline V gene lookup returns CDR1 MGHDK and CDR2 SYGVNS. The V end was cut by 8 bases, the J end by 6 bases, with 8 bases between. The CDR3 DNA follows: TGTGCCAGCCTAGGGGGTAATTCACCCCTCCACTTT. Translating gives CASLGGNSPLHF.

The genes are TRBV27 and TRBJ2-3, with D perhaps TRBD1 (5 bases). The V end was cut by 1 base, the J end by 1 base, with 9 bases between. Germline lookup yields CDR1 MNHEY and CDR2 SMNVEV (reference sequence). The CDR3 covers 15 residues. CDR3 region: CASSLFRVGTDTQYF. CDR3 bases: TGTGCCAGCAGTTTATTCAGGGTCGGCACAGATACGCAGTATTTT.

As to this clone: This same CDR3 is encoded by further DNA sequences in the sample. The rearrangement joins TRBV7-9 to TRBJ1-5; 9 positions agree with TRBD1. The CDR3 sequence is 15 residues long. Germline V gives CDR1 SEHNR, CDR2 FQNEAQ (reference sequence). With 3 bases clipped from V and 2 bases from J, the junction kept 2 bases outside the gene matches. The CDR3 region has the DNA TGTGCCAGCAGCTTGGGACAGGGTCGCAATCAGCCCCAGCATTTT. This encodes CASSLGQGRNQPQHF. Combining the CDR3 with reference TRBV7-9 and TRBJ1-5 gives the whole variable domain DTGVSQNPRHKITKRGQNVTFRCDPISEHNRLYWYRQTLGQGPEFLTYFQNEAQLEKSRLLSDRFSAERPKGSFSTLEIQRTEQGDSAMYLCASSLGQGRNQPQHFGDGTRLSIL.

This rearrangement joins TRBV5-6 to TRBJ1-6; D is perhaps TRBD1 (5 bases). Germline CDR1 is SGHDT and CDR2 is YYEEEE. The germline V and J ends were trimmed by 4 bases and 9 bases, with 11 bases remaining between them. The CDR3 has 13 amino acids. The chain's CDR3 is CASSRAGPSPLHF. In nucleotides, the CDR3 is TGTGCCAGCAGCAGGGCGGGACCTTCACCCCTCCACTTT.

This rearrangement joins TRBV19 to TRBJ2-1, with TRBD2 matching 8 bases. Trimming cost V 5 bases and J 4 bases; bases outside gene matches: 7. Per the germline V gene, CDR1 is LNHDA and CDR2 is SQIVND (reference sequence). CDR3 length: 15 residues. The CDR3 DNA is TGTGCCAGTAGTGCGGCACTAGCGGCTTACAATGAGCAGTTCTTC. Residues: CASSAALAAYNEQFF.

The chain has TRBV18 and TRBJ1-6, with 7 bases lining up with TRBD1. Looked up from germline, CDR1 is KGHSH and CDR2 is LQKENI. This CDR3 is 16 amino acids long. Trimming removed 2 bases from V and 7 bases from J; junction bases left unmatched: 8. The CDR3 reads CASSPGTEALNSPLHF. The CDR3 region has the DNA TGTGCCAGCTCACCAGGGACAGAAGCTCTAAATTCACCCCTCCACTTT.

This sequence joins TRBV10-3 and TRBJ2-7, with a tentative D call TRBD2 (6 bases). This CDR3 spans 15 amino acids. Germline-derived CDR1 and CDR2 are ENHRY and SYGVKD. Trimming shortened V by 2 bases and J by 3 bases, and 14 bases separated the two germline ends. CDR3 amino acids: CAISEGTSPYYEQYF. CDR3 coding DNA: TGTGCCATCAGTGAGGGTACTAGCCCTTACTACGAGCAGTACTTC.

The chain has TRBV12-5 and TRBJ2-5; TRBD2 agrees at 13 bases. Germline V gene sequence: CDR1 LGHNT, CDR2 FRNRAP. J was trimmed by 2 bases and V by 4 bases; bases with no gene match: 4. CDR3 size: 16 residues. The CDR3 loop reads CASGSRLAGGQETQYF. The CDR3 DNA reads TGTGCTAGTGGTTCCAGACTAGCGGGGGGTCAAGAGACCCAGTACTTC.